This T cell receptor beta chain was identified during a study of blood T cell repertoires in COVID-19 (dated by TCRdb to the early 2020s). Study-level background: Collaborator samples came from the United States, Italy and Spain and covered acute and convalescent phases of COVID-19. The repertoires were released in a freely available public database intended as a resource for research on the immune response to SARS-CoV-2. The dataset comprised deeply sampled blood TCRbeta repertoires from subjects exposed to, actively infected with, or recovered from COVID-19. Where HLA class I and class II types were available, the types were taken from metadata supplied by the sample provider, not from assay-based typing. Samples were obtained from the ongoing ImmuneRACE study (first 160 participants) and from over 1,000 subjects provided by 6 global collaborators. A de-identified subject ID, COVID-19 status, age in years and sex were almost always included in the sample metadata. The prospective study material was composed of cDNA or gDNA derived from T cells, B-cell-depleted T cells, or PBMCs. What the authors observed across the whole study: The quantity of clinical and demographic metadata differed by source and by participant and was supplied without curation.

At one collaborating source in Seattle, patients were enrolled during active infection and were followed longitudinally through the course of disease. Collaborating institutions collected whole blood in K2EDTA tubes following their own protocols. For TCRbeta analysis, collaborators shipped samples in one of three forms: frozen whole blood, isolated PBMCs, or DNA extracted from either of those sample types. From a lookup of the germline V gene (reference sequence), CDR1 and CDR2 are LNHDA and SQIVND. V is reduced by 7 bases and J by 9 bases, leaving a spacing of 22 bases between them. The CDR3, from cysteine to phenylalanine, totals 15 residues. The retained sequence is limited to the CDR3, 45 bases, with the frame set at the first base. The immunoSEQ Assay, a bias-controlled multiplex PCR, was used to amplify TCRbeta CDR3 regions from genomic DNA. From the authors' description of their analysis: The number of nucleated cells in each sample was estimated from the amplification of reference gene primers within the assay. Sequence reads were collapsed and filtered to measure the absolute abundance of every unique TCRbeta CDR3 rearrangement. Productive Simpson clonality was computed per sample as the square root of Simpson's diversity index over productive rearrangements. The table was pulled from immuneACCESS by TCRdb, which kept in-frame rearrangements only. Such tables lose some clones; where checked, under half of the loss comes from unresolved V genes, and the rest has no known cause. V, J and clone size are taken as reported in that table, and D and trimming were inferred from the DNA itself. This sample holds 380,000 or so clones; roughly 90% were observed only once. The ten biggest clones cover about 7% of the sample.

On this clone itself: Its antigen is not yet known. Per-base quality was not reported, and no clone a single base away is much larger than it.

This sequence was found in a woman aged 55-69 years with COVID-19, enrolled during active disease. The V and J segments used are TRBV19 and TRBJ1-5; the D gene is not confidently resolved. Specimen: peripheral blood. The sequenced DNA: TGTGCCAGTACCCTTGGGGAGGCAGACCGGGCGCCCCAGCATTTT. The encoded protein is CASTLGEADRAPQHF.